The 30 T cell receptor beta chains reported below all come from one sample, sequenced in a study of T cells after yellow fever vaccination (dated by TCRdb to between 2018 and 2020). The treatment or condition label for this specimen denotes: live attenuated yellow fever vaccine strain. Library prep was done by 5' RACE. Sequencing instrument: Illumina HiSeq 2500. TCRdb applied fastp at Q25 and MiXCR to the public reads, then kept only in-frame beta chains. Rows are combined by CDR3 protein, so each entry shows the most common genes and DNA. For this sample there are hundreds of thousands of distinct CDR3 sequences; just over 20% appear just once. The ten top clones hold less than 20% of the sample. Source: PBMCs, taken around 3 weeks after the first yellow fever vaccination. These receptors all stem from a man between 18 and 29 years old who received the YFV17D yellow fever vaccine.

The rearrangement uses TRBV3-1 and TRBJ1-1; 7 bases align to TRBD1. The CDR3 loop spans 14 amino acids. Germline V gene data show CDR1 as LGHDT and CDR2 as YNNKEL (reference sequence). The V segment lost 3 bases and the J segment 9 bases; nucleotides outside the gene matches: 10. CDR3 residues: CASSHKSGGQKAFF. DNA for the CDR3: TGTGCCAGCAGCCACAAGTCCGGGGGACAGAAAGCTTTCTTT.

This clonotype was seen more than once but under ten times. This chain joins TRBV15 and TRBJ2-2; TRBD1 agrees at 7 bases. The CDR3 spans 16 residues. Germline CDR1 and CDR2: LNHNV and YYDKDF (reference sequence). The V and J ends lost 2 bases and 7 bases, in that order; junction bases with no gene match: 10. CDR3 in amino acids: CATSRRIGGAGGELFF. CDR3 DNA sequence: TGTGCCACCAGCAGACGAATAGGGGGCGCAGGCGGGGAGCTGTTTTTT.

The V call is TRBV7-2, the J call TRBJ2-5; D is perhaps TRBD2 (5 bases). Germline-derived CDR1 and CDR2 are SGHTA and FQGNSA. The V gene lost 5 bases and the J gene lost 5 bases, with 15 bases spanning the gap. The CDR3 has 14 residues. CDR3 sequence reads: CASSADLSLETQYF. The CDR3 DNA sequence: TGTGCCAGCAGCGCGGACTTATCATTGGAGACCCAGTACTTC.

This clonotype has only a few counts. The J gene is TRBJ1-5, the V gene TRBV6-5, with D maybe TRBD1 (5 bases). With 3 bases removed from V and 5 bases from J, the gap between germline ends came to 11 bases. From germline, CDR1 is MNHEY and CDR2 SVGAGI. The length of the CDR3 is 14 residues. CDR3 sequence: CASSYSGTDQPQHF. CDR3 sequence (DNA): TGTGCCAGCAGTTATAGTGGGACGGATCAGCCCCAGCATTTT.

V gene TRBV20-1 combines with J gene TRBJ2-5; TRBD2 matches 15 bases. Germline V CDR1 and CDR2: DFQATT, SNEGSKA (reference sequence). This CDR3 has 18 amino acids. Trimming took 6 bases from V and 3 from J; bases not matched to a gene: 14. The CDR3 bases are TGCAGTGCCCACTTTGGACTAGCGGGGGGGCCGGGGGAAGAGACCCAGTACTTC. As protein: CSAHFGLAGGPGEETQYF.

This clonotype has just a few counts. This chain links TRBV7-2 with TRBJ2-5, with D perhaps TRBD1 (6 bases). CDR3 length: 16 amino acids. The germline CDR1 and CDR2 sequences are SGHTA and FQGNSA. Trimming removed 4 bases at V and 4 bases at J, with 19 bases between. The CDR3 sequence is CASSSQRQARGETQYF. CDR3 DNA sequence: TGTGCCAGCAGCTCGCAAAGACAGGCTAGGGGAGAGACCCAGTACTTC. Combining the CDR3 with reference TRBV7-2 and TRBJ2-5 gives the whole variable domain GAGVSQSPSNKVTEKGKDVELRCDPISGHTALYWYRQSLGQGLEFLIYFQGNSAPDKSGLPSDRFSAERTGGSVSTLTIQRTQQEDSAVYLCASSSQRQARGETQYFGPGTRLLVL.

The chain is built from TRBV5-1 and TRBJ1-2; possible D gene TRBD1, 5 bases. The CDR3 is 13 residues long. Germline values: CDR1 SGHRS, CDR2 YFSETQ. Trimming shortened V by 4 bases and J by 7 bases, and 14 bases separated the two germline ends. The CDR3 reads CASSPPGAGGYTF. The DNA of the CDR3 is TGCGCCAGCAGCCCACCCGGGGCGGGTGGCTACACCTTC.

This clonotype has just a few counts. The chain couples TRBV6-5 to TRBJ2-3; 7 nucleotides line up with TRBD1. Trimming took 0 bases from V and 5 from J; bases not matched to a gene: 8. The germline V gene has CDR1 MNHEY and CDR2 SVGAGI. The length of the CDR3 is 16 residues. The chain's CDR3 is CASSYSGGVGLDTQYF. The CDR3 region has the DNA TGTGCCAGCAGTTACTCAGGGGGCGTCGGATTAGATACGCAGTATTTT.

The chain employs TRBV12-5 and TRBJ1-1; D call uncertain. From germline, CDR1 is LGHNT and CDR2 FRNRAP. The V and J ends lost 4 bases and 1 base respectively, with 13 bases between them. This CDR3 is 15 amino acids long. The CDR3 nucleotides read TGTGCTAGTGGTTCCCGAAGGGATGAGAACACTGAAGCTTTCTTT. This gives the protein CASGSRRDENTEAFF.

The genes are TRBV6-1 and TRBJ2-7; tentatively, D is TRBD1 (6 bases). The CDR3 covers 15 residues. CDR1 is MNHNS, CDR2 SASEGT, per germline. V gave up 3 bases and J gave up 2 bases, with 14 bases separating them. CDR3 DNA sequence: TGTGCCAGCAGTGAGGGAACAGGGCCAACCTACGAGCAGTACGTC. It codes for CASSEGTGPTYEQYV.

The chain has TRBV6-5 and TRBJ1-2; D not certain. V was pared by 0 bases and J by 0 bases, with 5 bases between. In germline, CDR1 is MNHEY, CDR2 SVGAGI. There are 14 residues in the CDR3. DNA of the CDR3: TGTGCCAGCAGTTACTCAGGATCTAACTATGGCTACACCTTC. Translation gives CASSYSGSNYGYTF.

This clonotype has more than one count but fewer than ten. V is TRBV14 and J is TRBJ2-3; a weak D match, TRBD2 (5 bases). The length of the CDR3 is 15 residues. V dropped 3 bases and J dropped 5 bases, with 15 bases sitting between them. Germline V CDR1 and CDR2: SGHDN, FVKESK. CDR3 in amino acids: CASSHRTGSRDTQYF. The CDR3 nucleotides read TGTGCCAGCAGCCACAGGACGGGGAGCCGAGATACGCAGTATTTT.

J is TRBJ1-5 and V is TRBV27; D remains unclear. The germline V and J ends were trimmed by 8 bases and 0 bases, with 14 bases remaining between them. This CDR3 region has 15 residues. Germline values: CDR1 MNHEY, CDR2 SMNVEV (reference sequence). The CDR3 DNA reads as TGTGCCAGCCGTCGGGAGCCGTATAGCAATCAGCCCCAGCATTTT. It is translated as CASRREPYSNQPQHF.

CDR3 protein: CAIRDRAITEAFF. The CDR3 nucleotides are TGTGCCATCAGGGACAGGGCCATAACTGAAGCTTTCTTT. V and J are TRBV10-3 and TRBJ1-1, with 8 bases that match TRBD1. The CDR3 loop spans 13 amino acids. J gave up 5 bases and V 6 bases, and 5 bases lay outside the gene matches. The germline V gene encodes CDR1 ENHRY and CDR2 SYGVKD.

V usage is TRBV20-1 and J usage is TRBJ1-2, with a weak D call TRBD1 (6 bases). CDR1 and CDR2 (germline): DFQATT, SNEGSKA (reference sequence). Trimming took 5 bases from V and 0 from J, leaving 13 bases between them. CDR3 length: 14 amino acids. The CDR3 region is CSAVPGGPNYGYTF. The CDR3 DNA sequence: TGCAGTGCTGTGCCGGGGGGCCCTAACTATGGCTACACCTTC.

The genes are TRBV6-1 and TRBJ2-2, with a weak D call TRBD2 (7 bases). From germline, CDR1 is MNHNS and CDR2 SASEGT. V lost 8 bases to trimming and J lost 4 bases, with 20 bases between them. The CDR3 sequence is 16 residues long. The CDR3 here is CASFAWGGQITGELFF. Here the CDR3 DNA reads TGTGCCAGCTTTGCCTGGGGGGGGCAAATCACCGGGGAGCTGTTTTTT.

A few counts support this clonotype. The CDR3 loop reads CASSQEDSSDSNTGELFF. The CDR3 DNA sequence: TGCGCCAGCAGCCAAGAGGACAGCTCAGACTCGAACACCGGGGAGCTGTTTTTT. The chain recombines TRBV4-3 with TRBJ2-2; possible D gene TRBD1, 6 bases. From germline, CDR1 is LGHNA and CDR2 YSLEER. With 0 bases removed from V and 0 bases from J, the gap between germline ends came to 14 bases. The CDR3 loop spans 18 amino acids.

The rearrangement links TRBV4-3 to TRBJ2-3; TRBD1 or TRBD2 may be the D gene (5 bases each). Trimming cost V 1 base and J 0 bases, with 14 bases left between them. Germline values: CDR1 LGHNA, CDR2 YSLEER. The CDR3 extends over 17 amino acids. CDR3 residues: CASSQGASGGSTDTQYF. DNA of the CDR3: TGCGCCAGCAGCCAAGGGGCGAGTGGGGGAAGCACAGATACGCAGTATTTT.

This clonotype was recorded a few times. The rearrangement links TRBV5-4 to TRBJ2-3; 7 bases align to TRBD2. The V segment lost 3 bases and the J segment 6 bases; nucleotides outside the gene matches: 10. The CDR3 is 15 residues long. In germline, CDR1 is SGHNT, CDR2 YYREEE (reference sequence). CDR3 loop: CASSSGLVIPDTQYF. The DNA for the CDR3 is TGTGCCAGCAGCTCTGGACTAGTGATACCTGATACGCAGTATTTT. Based on the CDR3 plus reference TRBV5-4 and TRBJ2-3, the full variable domain is ETGVTQSPTHLIKTRGQQVTLRCSSQSGHNTVSWYQQALGQGPQFIFQYYREEENGRGNFPPRFSGLQFPNYSSELNVNALELDDSALYLCASSSGLVIPDTQYFGPGTRLTVL.

V and J are TRBV6-1 and TRBJ1-5; TRBD1 might be the D (5 bases). Looked up from germline, CDR1 is MNHNS and CDR2 is SASEGT. V was trimmed by 1 base and J by 7 bases, leaving 17 bases between them. There are 16 residues in the CDR3. The CDR3 coding sequence is TGTGCCAGCAGTGAAGTCTTCTCGGGGCGACGGCAGCCCCAGCATTTT. Translation gives CASSEVFSGRRQPQHF.

This sequence joins TRBV11-2 and TRBJ2-7; D gene ambiguous. The CDR3 has 14 residues. Germline CDR1 is SGHAT and CDR2 is FQNNGV. Trimming left V 5 bases short and J 3 bases short, with 14 bases between. The CDR3 reads CASSQGTRFYEQYF. The CDR3, as DNA: TGTGCCAGCAGCCAAGGAACACGGTTCTACGAGCAGTACTTC.

The chain carries TRBV12-3 or TRBV12-4 and TRBJ2-7, with 10 bases lining up with TRBD1. The junction had 3 bases not matched to a gene; V was cut back by 1 base and J by 0 bases. The CDR3 runs 16 residues. The CDR3 protein is CASSLGTGGSSYEQYV. CDR3 bases: TGTGCCAGCAGTTTAGGGACAGGGGGGAGCTCCTACGAGCAGTACGTC.

The rearrangement uses TRBV5-1 and TRBJ2-1; 11 nucleotides agree with TRBD2. This CDR3 contains 18 residues. Germline values: CDR1 SGHRS, CDR2 YFSETQ. With 6 bases clipped from V and 0 bases from J, the junction kept 11 bases outside the gene matches. The DNA for the CDR3 is TGCGCCAGCACCATGACTACTAGCGGGGGTAGCTCCTACAATGAGCAGTTCTTC. Its translation: CASTMTTSGGSSYNEQFF. Together with reference TRBV5-1 and TRBJ2-1, the CDR3 gives the full variable domain: KAGVTQTPRYLIKTRGQQVTLSCSPISGHRSVSWYQQTPGQGLQFLFEYFSETQRNKGNFPGRFSGRQFSNSRSEMNVSTLELGDSALYLCASTMTTSGGSSYNEQFFGPGTRLTVL.

The rearrangement links TRBV2 to TRBJ1-5; D remains ambiguous. Trimming took off 3 bases at V and 6 bases at J, with 9 bases between the two ends. This CDR3 is built from 13 residues. Looked up from germline, CDR1 is SNHLY and CDR2 is FYNNEI. In DNA, the CDR3 is TGTGCCAGCAGTGATTATTATGGTCAGCCCCAGCATTTT. This codes for CASSDYYGQPQHF.

The genes are TRBV20-1 and TRBJ2-3; possible D gene TRBD1, 5 bases. Trimming removed 6 bases at V and 1 base at J, with 8 bases between. In germline, CDR1 is DFQATT, CDR2 SNEGSKA (reference sequence). The CDR3 has 12 residues. The CDR3 loop reads CSAAGRTDTQYF. The CDR3 DNA reads as TGCAGTGCCGCAGGGCGCACAGATACGCAGTATTTT.

V is TRBV5-1 and J is TRBJ2-3, with 10 bases lining up with TRBD2. With V trimmed by 1 base and J by 3 bases, 14 bases remained unmatched. The germline gives CDR1 SGHRS, CDR2 YFSETQ. The CDR3 has 19 residues. CDR3 region: CASSLWIVKRGGVTDTQYF. As DNA, the CDR3 is TGCGCCAGCAGCTTGTGGATCGTCAAGCGGGGGGGCGTTACAGATACGCAGTATTTT.

This clonotype was seen a handful of times. The chain has TRBV20-1 and TRBJ2-7, with 7 bases lining up with TRBD2. The CDR3 runs 12 residues. Germline V lookup: CDR1 DFQATT, CDR2 SNEGSKA (reference sequence). V lost 3 bases, J lost 6 bases, and 5 bases stayed unmatched. The CDR3 loop is CSARGREIEQYV. The CDR3 coding sequence is TGCAGTGCTAGGGGGAGGGAGATCGAGCAGTACGTC.

This chain links TRBV5-1 with TRBJ2-5; 10 positions match TRBD1. Germline V lookup: CDR1 SGHRS, CDR2 YFSETQ. CDR3 length: 15 amino acids. The V gene end was trimmed by 4 bases and the J gene end by 2 bases; junction bases not matched to a gene: 5. CDR3 sequence (DNA): TGCGCCAGCAGCGAGGACAGGGGGGGGCAAGAGACCCAGTACTTC. This translates into CASSEDRGGQETQYF.

This clonotype was seen more than once but under ten times. The genes are TRBV5-1 and TRBJ1-2, with D possibly matching TRBD1 (5 bases). Germline V gene lookup returns CDR1 SGHRS and CDR2 YFSETQ. The length of the CDR3 is 14 residues. Between the trimmed V and J ends, which lost 5 bases and 0 bases, there was a span of 11 bases. CDR3 in amino acids: CASRLGTANYGYTF. The CDR3 DNA reads TGCGCCAGCAGACTGGGGACGGCTAACTATGGCTACACCTTC.

This clonotype was counted between two and nine times. This chain connects TRBV4-2 to TRBJ2-6; TRBD1 matches at 7 bases. The ends lost 0 bases at V and 1 base at J; junction bases unmatched: 9. CDR1 and CDR2 from the germline V gene are LGHNA and YNFKEQ. This CDR3 is 19 amino acids long. CDR3 sequence: CASSQDVQGRGSGANVLTF. CDR3 bases: TGTGCCAGCAGCCAAGACGTGCAGGGCAGGGGGTCTGGGGCCAACGTCCTGACTTTC.